The clone carrying this T cell receptor beta chain was counted a single time. Those who participated ranged in age from roughly 18 to 95 years and resided in about two dozen US areas. Cohort allocation depended upon clinical history that participants reported. These data come from a study of blood T cell repertoires in COVID-19. Study-level background: PBMCs, B-cell-depleted T cells, or T cells were the source of the cDNA or gDNA that made up the material.

This table comes from immunoSEQ multiplex PCR, and its TCRdb copy is limited to in-frame clones, with some not included. Altogether about 180,000 clones are present, 84% being singletons, with the ten largest covering around 15%. The sample comprised PBMCs or T cells enriched from blood (not recorded which). The TCR originated in a man aged 50 or older who had recovered from COVID-19.

CDR3 sequence reads: CATSEDRGGQPQHF. The CDR3 DNA follows: TGTGCCACCAGCGAGGACAGGGGTGGTCAGCCCCAGCATTTT. The chain uses TRBV15 and TRBJ1-5, with 9 bases fitting TRBD1. Losses at the gene ends were 5 bases for V and 6 bases for J; bases not matched to a gene: 5. This CDR3 is built from 14 residues. Germline V gene lookup returns CDR1 LNHNV and CDR2 YYDKDF (reference sequence).